Given below is one T cell receptor (beta chain) in context. What it recognizes is unknown. CD4+ cells of the naive, central memory, regulatory and stem cell-like memory types were sorted via CD45RO/CCR7/CD25/CD127/CD95/CD27. Each sorted fraction was over 98% pure. Sequenced material consisted of expressed TCRB transcripts (all of the isolated RNA was reverse transcribed). Sequencing was performed with immunoSEQ multiplex PCR; in TCRdb, only in-frame clones are kept and a portion is missing. The data contain about 900,000 clones, about a sixth of them singletons. The data stem from a study of beta chain features in type 1 diabetes. The study, taken as a whole, reports: Compared to healthy donors, patients appeared to have naive, central memory and Treg TCRB repertoires that were more alike. Cells that show high TCR expression could be over-represented by cDNA sequencing.

The germline V and J ends were trimmed by 3 bases and 4 bases, with 12 bases remaining between them. The CDR3 has 14 residues. Germline loops: CDR1 SGHTA, CDR2 FQGNSA. The sample comprised naive CD4+ T cells from blood. This sequence joins TRBV7-2 and TRBJ1-1; D unclear. This receptor was taken from a woman younger than 30 in good health. CDR3 region: CASSLSRHVTEAFF. CDR3 bases: TGTGCCAGCAGCTTGTCGCGACATGTCACTGAAGCTTTCTTT.